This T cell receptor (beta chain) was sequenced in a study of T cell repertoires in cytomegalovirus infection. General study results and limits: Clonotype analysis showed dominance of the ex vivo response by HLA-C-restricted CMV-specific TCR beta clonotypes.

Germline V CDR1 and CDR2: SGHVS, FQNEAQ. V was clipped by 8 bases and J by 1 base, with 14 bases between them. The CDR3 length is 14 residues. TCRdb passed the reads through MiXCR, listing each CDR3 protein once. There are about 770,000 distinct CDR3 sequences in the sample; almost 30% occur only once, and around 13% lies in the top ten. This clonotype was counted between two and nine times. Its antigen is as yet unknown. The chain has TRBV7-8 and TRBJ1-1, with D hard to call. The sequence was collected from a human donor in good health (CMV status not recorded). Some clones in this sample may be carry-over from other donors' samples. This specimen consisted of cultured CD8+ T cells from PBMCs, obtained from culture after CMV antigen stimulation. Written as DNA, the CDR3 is TGTGCCAGCTCCTGGACGGAGCGGAACACTGAAGCTTTCTTT. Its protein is CASSWTERNTEAFF.